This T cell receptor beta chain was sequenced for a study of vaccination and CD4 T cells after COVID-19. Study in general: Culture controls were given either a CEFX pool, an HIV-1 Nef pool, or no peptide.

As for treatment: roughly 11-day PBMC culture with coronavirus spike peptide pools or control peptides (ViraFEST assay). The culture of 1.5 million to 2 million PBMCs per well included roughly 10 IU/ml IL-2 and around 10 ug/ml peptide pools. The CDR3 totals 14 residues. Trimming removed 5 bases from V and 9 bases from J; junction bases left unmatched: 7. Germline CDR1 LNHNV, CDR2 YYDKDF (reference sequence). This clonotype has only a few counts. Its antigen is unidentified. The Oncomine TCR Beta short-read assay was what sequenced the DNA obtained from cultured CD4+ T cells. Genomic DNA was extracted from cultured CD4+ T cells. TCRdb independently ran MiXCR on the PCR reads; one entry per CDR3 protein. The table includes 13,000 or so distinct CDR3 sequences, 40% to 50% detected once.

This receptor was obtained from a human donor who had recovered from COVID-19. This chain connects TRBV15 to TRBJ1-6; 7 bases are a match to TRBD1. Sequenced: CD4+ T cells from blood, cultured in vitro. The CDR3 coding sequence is TGTGCCACCAGCTCTGACAGGGTCGGTTCACCCCTCCACTTT. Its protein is CATSSDRVGSPLHF.